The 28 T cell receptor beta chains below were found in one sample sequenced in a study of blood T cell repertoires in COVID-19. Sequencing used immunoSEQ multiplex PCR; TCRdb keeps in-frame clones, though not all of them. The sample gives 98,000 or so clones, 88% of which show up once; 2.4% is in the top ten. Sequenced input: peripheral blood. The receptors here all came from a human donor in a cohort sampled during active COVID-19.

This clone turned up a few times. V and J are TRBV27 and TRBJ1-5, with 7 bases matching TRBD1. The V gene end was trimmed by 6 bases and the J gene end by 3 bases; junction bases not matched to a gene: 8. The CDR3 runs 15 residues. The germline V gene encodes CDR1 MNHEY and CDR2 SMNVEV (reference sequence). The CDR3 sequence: CASSETGRNNQPQHF. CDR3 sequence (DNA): TGTGCCAGCAGCGAGACAGGGAGGAACAATCAGCCCCAGCATTTT.

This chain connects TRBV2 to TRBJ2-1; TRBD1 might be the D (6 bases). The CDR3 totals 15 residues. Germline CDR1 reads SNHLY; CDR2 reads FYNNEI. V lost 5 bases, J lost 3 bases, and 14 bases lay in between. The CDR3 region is CASSPGPGVYNEQFF. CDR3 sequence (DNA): TGTGCCAGCAGTCCTGGGCCAGGGGTCTACAATGAGCAGTTCTTC.

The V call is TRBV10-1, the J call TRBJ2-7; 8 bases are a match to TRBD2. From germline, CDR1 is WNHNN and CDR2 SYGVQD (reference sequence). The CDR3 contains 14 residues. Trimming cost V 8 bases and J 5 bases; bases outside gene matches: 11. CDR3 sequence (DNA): TGCGCCAGCGCCGAAAGCGGGGGAAAAGACGAGCAGTACTTC. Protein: CASAESGGKDEQYF.

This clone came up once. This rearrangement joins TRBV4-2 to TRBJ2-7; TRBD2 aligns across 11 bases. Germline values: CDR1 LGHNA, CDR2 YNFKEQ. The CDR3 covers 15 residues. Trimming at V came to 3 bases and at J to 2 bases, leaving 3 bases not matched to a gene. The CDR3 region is CASSHVAGGTYEQYF. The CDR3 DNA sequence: TGTGCCAGCAGCCACGTAGCGGGAGGGACCTACGAGCAGTACTTC.

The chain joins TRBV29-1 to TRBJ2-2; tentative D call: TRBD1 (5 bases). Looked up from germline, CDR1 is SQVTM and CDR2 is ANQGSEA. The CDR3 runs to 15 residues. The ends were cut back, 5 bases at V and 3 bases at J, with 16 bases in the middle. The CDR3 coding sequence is TGCAGCGTTTCAGGCAGGGTCGGAGACACCGGGGAGCTGTTTTTT. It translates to CSVSGRVGDTGELFF.

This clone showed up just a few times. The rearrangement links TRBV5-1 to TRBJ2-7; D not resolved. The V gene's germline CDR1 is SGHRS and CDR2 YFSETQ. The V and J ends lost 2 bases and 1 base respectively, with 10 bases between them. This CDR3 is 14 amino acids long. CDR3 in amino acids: CASSFRQSSYEQYF. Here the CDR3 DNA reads TGCGCCAGCAGCTTTCGTCAGTCGTCCTACGAGCAGTACTTC.

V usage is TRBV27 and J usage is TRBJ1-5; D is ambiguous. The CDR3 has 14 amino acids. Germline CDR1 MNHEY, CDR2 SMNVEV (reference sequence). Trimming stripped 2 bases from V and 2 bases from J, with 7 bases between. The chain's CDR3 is CASSLNGGNQPQHF. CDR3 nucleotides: TGTGCCAGCAGTTTAAATGGAGGCAATCAGCCCCAGCATTTT.

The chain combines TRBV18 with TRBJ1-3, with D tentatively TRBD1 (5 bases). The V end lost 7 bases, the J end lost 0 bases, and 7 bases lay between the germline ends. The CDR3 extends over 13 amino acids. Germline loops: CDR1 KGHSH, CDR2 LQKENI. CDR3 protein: CASFDSSGNTIYF. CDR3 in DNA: TGTGCCAGCTTCGACAGCTCTGGAAACACCATATATTTT.

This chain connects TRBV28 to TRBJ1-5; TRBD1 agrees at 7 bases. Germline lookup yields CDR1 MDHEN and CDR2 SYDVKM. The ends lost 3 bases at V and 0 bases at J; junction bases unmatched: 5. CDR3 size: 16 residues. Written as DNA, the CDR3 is TGTGCCAGCAGTTTGGGGACAGTGAATAGCAATCAGCCCCAGCATTTT. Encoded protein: CASSLGTVNSNQPQHF.

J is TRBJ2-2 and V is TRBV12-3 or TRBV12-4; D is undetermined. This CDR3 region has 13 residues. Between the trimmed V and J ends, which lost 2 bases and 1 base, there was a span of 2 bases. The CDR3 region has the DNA TGTGCCAGCAGTTTACAGAACACCGGGGAGCTGTTTTTT. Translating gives CASSLQNTGELFF.

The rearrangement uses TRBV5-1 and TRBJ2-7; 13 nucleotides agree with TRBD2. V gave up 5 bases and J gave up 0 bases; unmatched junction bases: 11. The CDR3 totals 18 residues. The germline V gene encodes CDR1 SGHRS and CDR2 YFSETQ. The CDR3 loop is CASRSGLAGSTSSYEQYF. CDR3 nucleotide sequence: TGCGCCAGCAGGTCGGGACTAGCGGGATCCACGAGCTCCTACGAGCAGTACTTC.

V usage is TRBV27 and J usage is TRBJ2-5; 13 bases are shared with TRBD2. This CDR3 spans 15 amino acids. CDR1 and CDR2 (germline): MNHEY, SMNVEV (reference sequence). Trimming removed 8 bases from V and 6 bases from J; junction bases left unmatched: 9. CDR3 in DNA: TGTGCCAGCGTTGGGACTAGCGGGGTTAGAAAGACCCAGTACTTC. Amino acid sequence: CASVGTSGVRKTQYF.

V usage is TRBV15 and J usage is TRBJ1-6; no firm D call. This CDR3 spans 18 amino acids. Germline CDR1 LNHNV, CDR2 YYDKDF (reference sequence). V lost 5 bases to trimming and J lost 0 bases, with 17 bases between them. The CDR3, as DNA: TGTGCCACCAGCGGCGGGATGGGTGCTGACTCCTATAATTCACCCCTCCACTTT. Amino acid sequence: CATSGGMGADSYNSPLHF.

This CDR3 is CASSTPQGRREFNYGYTF. The CDR3 region has the DNA TGTGCCAGCAGCACCCCCCAGGGGCGACGGGAATTTAACTATGGCTACACCTTC. J is TRBJ1-2 and V is TRBV28, with D tentatively TRBD1 (6 bases). The CDR3 loop spans 18 amino acids. From germline, CDR1 is MDHEN and CDR2 SYDVKM. Trimming pared 6 bases from V and 1 base from J, leaving 24 bases between.

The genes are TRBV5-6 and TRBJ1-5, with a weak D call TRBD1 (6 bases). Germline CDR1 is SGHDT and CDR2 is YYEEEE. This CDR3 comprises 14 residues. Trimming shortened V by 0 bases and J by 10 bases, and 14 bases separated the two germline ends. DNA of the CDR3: TGTGCCAGCAGCTTGGGTCAAGGGGGTTCCCCCCAGCATTTT. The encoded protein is CASSLGQGGSPQHF.

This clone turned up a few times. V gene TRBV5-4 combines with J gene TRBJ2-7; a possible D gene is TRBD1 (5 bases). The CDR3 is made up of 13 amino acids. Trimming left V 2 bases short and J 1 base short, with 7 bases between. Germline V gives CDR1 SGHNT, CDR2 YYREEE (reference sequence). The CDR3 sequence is CASSFQGSYEQYF. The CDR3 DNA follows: TGTGCCAGCAGCTTCCAGGGATCCTACGAGCAGTACTTC.

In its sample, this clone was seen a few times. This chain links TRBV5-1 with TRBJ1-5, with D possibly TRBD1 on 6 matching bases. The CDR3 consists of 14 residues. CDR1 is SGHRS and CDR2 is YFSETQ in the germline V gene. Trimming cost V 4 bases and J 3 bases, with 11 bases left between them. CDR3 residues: CASSPHRANQPQHF. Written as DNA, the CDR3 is TGCGCCAGCAGCCCACACAGGGCCAATCAGCCCCAGCATTTT.

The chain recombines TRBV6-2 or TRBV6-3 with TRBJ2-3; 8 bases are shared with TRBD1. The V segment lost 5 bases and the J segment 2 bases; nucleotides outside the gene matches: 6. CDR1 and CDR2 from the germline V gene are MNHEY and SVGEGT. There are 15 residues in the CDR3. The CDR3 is CASSQGTGLTDTQYF. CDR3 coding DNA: TGTGCCAGCAGTCAAGGGACAGGACTCACAGATACGCAGTATTTT.

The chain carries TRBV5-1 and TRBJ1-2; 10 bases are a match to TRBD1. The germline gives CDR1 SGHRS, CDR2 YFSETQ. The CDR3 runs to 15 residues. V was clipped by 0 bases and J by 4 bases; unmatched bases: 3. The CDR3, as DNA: TGCGCCAGCAGCTTGGAAGGGACAGGGGTCTATGGCTACACCTTC. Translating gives CASSLEGTGVYGYTF.

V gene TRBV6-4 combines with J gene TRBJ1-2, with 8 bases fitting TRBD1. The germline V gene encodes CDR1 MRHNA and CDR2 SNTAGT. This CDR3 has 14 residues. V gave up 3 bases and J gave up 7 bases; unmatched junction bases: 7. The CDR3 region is CASSEGGTGGGYTF. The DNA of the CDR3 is TGTGCCAGCAGTGAAGGCGGAACAGGGGGTGGCTACACCTTC.

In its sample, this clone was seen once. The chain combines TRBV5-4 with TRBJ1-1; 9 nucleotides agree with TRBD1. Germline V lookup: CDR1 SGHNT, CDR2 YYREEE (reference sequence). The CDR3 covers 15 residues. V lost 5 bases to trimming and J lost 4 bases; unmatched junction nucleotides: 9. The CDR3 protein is CASSFPGQGTTEAFF. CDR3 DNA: TGTGCCAGCAGTTTCCCGGGACAGGGCACCACTGAAGCTTTCTTT.

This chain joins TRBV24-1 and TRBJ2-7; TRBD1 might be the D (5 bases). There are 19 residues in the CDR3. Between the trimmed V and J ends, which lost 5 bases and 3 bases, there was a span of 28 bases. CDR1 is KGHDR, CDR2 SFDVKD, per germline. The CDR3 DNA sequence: TGTGCCACCAGTGGGATAGGTCCAAACAGGCCGAGAGATAGCTACGAGCAGTACTTC. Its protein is CATSGIGPNRPRDSYEQYF.

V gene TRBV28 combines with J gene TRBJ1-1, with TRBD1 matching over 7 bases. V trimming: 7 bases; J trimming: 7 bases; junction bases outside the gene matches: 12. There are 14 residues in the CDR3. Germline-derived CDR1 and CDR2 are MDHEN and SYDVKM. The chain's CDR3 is CASTRIGTAREAFF. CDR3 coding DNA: TGTGCCAGCACCCGAATTGGGACAGCCCGTGAAGCTTTCTTT.

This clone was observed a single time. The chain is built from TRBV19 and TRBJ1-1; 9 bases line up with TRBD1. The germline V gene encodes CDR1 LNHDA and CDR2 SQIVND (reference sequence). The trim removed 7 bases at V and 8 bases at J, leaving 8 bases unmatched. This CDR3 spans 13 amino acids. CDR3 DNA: TGTGCCAGTACCGTGGACAGGGGAAGGGAAGCTTTCTTT. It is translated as CASTVDRGREAFF.

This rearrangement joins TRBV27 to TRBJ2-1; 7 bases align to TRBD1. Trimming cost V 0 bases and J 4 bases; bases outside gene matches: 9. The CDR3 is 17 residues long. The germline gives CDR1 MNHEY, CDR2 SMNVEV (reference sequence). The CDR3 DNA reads TGTGCCAGCAGTTTATCGAAGGTGACAGGGCGATACAATGAGCAGTTCTTC. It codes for CASSLSKVTGRYNEQFF.

CDR3 residues: CASSLGQGKDTQYF. DNA of the CDR3: TGTGCCAGCAGTTTAGGTCAGGGAAAAGATACGCAGTATTTT. The chain carries TRBV6-5 and TRBJ2-3; maybe TRBD1 (5 bases). Trimming removed 4 bases from V and 5 bases from J, with 13 bases in between. This CDR3 spans 14 amino acids. Germline loops: CDR1 MNHEY, CDR2 SVGAGI.

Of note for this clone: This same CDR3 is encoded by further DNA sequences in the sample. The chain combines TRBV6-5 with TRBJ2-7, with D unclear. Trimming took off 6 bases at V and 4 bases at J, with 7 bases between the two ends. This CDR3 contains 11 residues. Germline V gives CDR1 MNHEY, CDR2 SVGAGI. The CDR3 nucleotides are TGTGCCAGCAGGGAGAATTACGAGCAGTACTTC. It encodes CASRENYEQYF.

The CDR3 loop reads CASSLGSLGGNEQFF. CDR3 coding DNA: TGTGCCAGCAGCTTGGGCTCCCTGGGGGGGAATGAGCAGTTCTTC. This rearrangement joins TRBV11-2 to TRBJ2-1; 7 bases fit TRBD2. Per germline, CDR1 SGHAT and CDR2 FQNNGV. J was trimmed by 7 bases and V by 3 bases; bases with no gene match: 9. CDR3 size: 15 residues.